This TCR beta chain was profiled in a study of CD8+CD57+ T cells in acquired aplastic anemia. Study as a whole: Yields of DNA that came from sorted CD4+ and CD8+ cells averaged about 3.5 ug.

It was genomic DNA that served as the template for profiling TCR beta VDJ and CDR3. MiXCR, run by TCRdb on the reads, gives a single entry per CDR3 protein. This repertoire shows about half a million distinct CDR3 sequences, approximately 32% found once; its top ten account for 0.8% to 0.85%. This clonotype was counted many times. Its antigen remains unknown. CD8+CD57+ cell expansion, shown by flow cytometry, had occurred in the patients selected for sequencing. In all patients, the disease was severe acquired aplastic anemia. There are 15 residues in the CDR3. Germline assignment: CDR1 SNHLY and CDR2 FYNNEI. V lost 5 bases and J lost 3, with 14 bases in between. Study-wide points: Patients and controls turned out to have approximately 29 CD8+ CDR3 sequences in common. Controls did not differ significantly from patients in CD8+ Simpson's diversity.

The clonotype was recovered from a human donor with aplastic anemia. The chain links TRBV2 to TRBJ1-5; D gene unclear. Sample: sorted CD4+, CD8+, or CD8+CD57+ T cells (not recorded which) from PBMCs. The CDR3 is CASSIRTVYNQPQHF. The CDR3 DNA sequence: TGTGCCAGCAGTATTAGGACGGTCTACAATCAGCCCCAGCATTTT.